Below are 25 T cell receptor beta chains sequenced from a single sample in a study of identical twins. TCRdb fed the 5' RACE reads into MiXCR, producing one record per CDR3 protein. The table shows approximately 190,000 distinct CDR3 sequences, with 15% to 20% occurring only once. The same data also contributed to another study, on T cells expressing NK-cell markers.

The sample was CD8+ T cells sorted from blood. The receptors derive from a woman aged 18 to 35 in good health.

The table lists this clonotype with a few counts. The chain recombines TRBV12-3 or TRBV12-4 with TRBJ2-2; 10 bases are a match to TRBD1. Trimming removed 6 bases from V and 5 bases from J; junction bases left unmatched: 12. The CDR3 runs to 17 residues. CDR3 amino acids: CASRTPLRQGATGELFF. In DNA, the CDR3 is TGTGCCAGCAGAACACCACTCCGACAGGGGGCAACCGGGGAGCTGTTTTTT.

As for this clonotype: A much larger clone differs from this one at a single base, so this may be a read error. The gene calls are TRBV12-3 or TRBV12-4 and TRBJ2-7; TRBD2 matches 11 bases. The DNA end lines up better with TRBJ2-1; the J call may be wrong. The CDR3 length is 13 residues. The CDR3 bases are TGTGCCAGCAGAATTAGCGGGAGGGGCGAGCAGTTCTTC. This codes for CASRISGRGEQFF.

A note on this clonotype: The junction does not match germline at one end; this may be a read error. V is TRBV20-1 and J is TRBJ2-5; TRBD2 aligns across 9 bases. Germline V gene sequence: CDR1 DFQATT, CDR2 SNEGSKA (reference sequence). The CDR3 is 19 amino acids. The CDR3 nucleotides are TGCTGTGCTAGAGCGATCGGGACTGGGCGGGGGGGGTTTAGCGAGACCCAGTACTTC. Its protein is CCARAIGTGRGGFSETQYF.

This clonotype was detected a few times. This chain connects TRBV27 to TRBJ2-7; D tentatively fits TRBD1 or TRBD2 (5 bases each). Trimming removed 5 bases at V and 0 bases at J, with 11 bases between. The CDR3 spans 14 residues. The V gene's germline CDR1 is MNHEY and CDR2 SMNVEV (reference sequence). CDR3 residues: CASSGTASSYEQYF. Written as DNA, the CDR3 is TGTGCCAGCAGTGGGACGGCTAGCTCCTACGAGCAGTACTTC.

This clonotype occurred a few times. V gene TRBV14 combines with J gene TRBJ1-2; no definite D call. The V gene lost 0 bases and the J gene lost 5 bases, with 10 bases spanning the gap. The germline V gene encodes CDR1 SGHDN and CDR2 FVKESK. CDR3 length: 14 amino acids. Here the CDR3 DNA reads TGTGCCAGCAGCCAAGAACCGGGATGGTATGGCTACACCTTC. It yields the protein CASSQEPGWYGYTF.

This clonotype was observed a few times. The rearrangement links TRBV11-2 to TRBJ2-1; 7 bases map to TRBD1. CDR1 SGHAT and CDR2 FQNNGV come from the germline V gene. CDR3 length: 15 residues. V was pared by 5 bases and J by 5 bases, with 9 bases of the junction left unmatched. CDR3: CASSRGQDWNNEQFF. The CDR3, as DNA: TGTGCCAGCAGCCGAGGACAGGACTGGAACAATGAGCAGTTCTTC.

This clonotype was counted ten times or more. CDR3 residues: CASSVDNSNQPQHF. Written as DNA, the CDR3 is TGTGCCAGCAGTGTTGACAATAGCAATCAGCCCCAGCATTTT. This chain links TRBV2 with TRBJ1-5; D gene unclear. The CDR3 is 14 residues long. V was clipped by 4 bases and J by 0 bases, with 7 bases between them. Per the germline V gene, CDR1 is SNHLY and CDR2 is FYNNEI.

This clonotype has more than one count but fewer than ten. It is unclear where the CDR3 begins or ends on the DNA, so no DNA is shown, and the CDR3 is as TCRdb lists it. The chain carries TRBV27 and TRBJ2-1; the table's D gene call, TRBD1, was not cross checked with the DNA. The germline CDR1 and CDR2 sequences are MNHEY and SMNVEV (reference sequence). Ends included, the CDR3 has 16 residues. The CDR3 is CASSLFADGSTGLEFF.

The V and J genes are TRBV14 and TRBJ1-2; TRBD1 is a possible D gene (6 bases). This CDR3 spans 16 amino acids. V gave up 0 bases and J gave up 4 bases, with 15 bases separating them. CDR1 is SGHDN and CDR2 is FVKESK in the germline V gene. CDR3 sequence reads: CASSQDLGGRGYGYTF. The CDR3 DNA reads as TGTGCCAGCAGCCAAGATCTTGGGGGGCGCGGCTATGGCTACACCTTC.

The genes are TRBV11-2 and TRBJ2-3; D gene unclear. V lost 0 bases to trimming and J lost 0 bases, with 4 bases between them. The CDR3 sequence is 14 residues long. CDR1 is SGHAT and CDR2 is FQNNGV in the germline V gene. CDR3: CASSLDSSTDTQYF. The CDR3, as DNA: TGTGCCAGCAGCTTAGACAGTAGCACAGATACGCAGTATTTT.

This clonotype came up a few times. The J gene is TRBJ2-7, the V gene TRBV15; D is unresolved. V shed 0 bases and J shed 2 bases, with 11 bases lying between them. Germline V gives CDR1 LNHNV, CDR2 YYDKDF (reference sequence). The CDR3 is 15 amino acids. The CDR3 DNA reads TGTGCCACCAGCAGAGATGGTGCTTCGACCTACGAGCAGTACTTC. Translating it yields CATSRDGASTYEQYF.

The sample holds many counts of this clonotype. The chain carries TRBV9 and TRBJ2-1; 14 bases are a match to TRBD2. CDR3 size: 15 residues. Germline-derived CDR1 and CDR2 are SGDLS and YYNGEE. V gave up 3 bases and J gave up 8 bases; unmatched junction bases: 4. CDR3 sequence reads: CASSAGTSGSDEQFF. For the CDR3, the DNA is TGTGCCAGCAGCGCCGGGACTAGCGGGAGTGATGAGCAGTTCTTC. The whole variable domain, filled in from reference TRBV9 and TRBJ2-1, reads DSGVTQTPKHLITATGQRVTLRCSPRSGDLSVYWYQQSLDQGLQFLIQYYNGEERAKGNILERFSAQQFPDLHSELNLSSLELGDSALYFCASSAGTSGSDEQFFGPGTRLTVL.

This clonotype appeared many times. V gene TRBV6-4 combines with J gene TRBJ2-3, with 10 bases lining up with TRBD2. V trimming: 2 bases; J trimming: 6 bases; junction bases outside the gene matches: 5. The CDR3 length is 15 residues. The germline gives CDR1 MRHNA, CDR2 SNTAGT. The CDR3 nucleotides read TGTGCCAGCAGTGACCAGACTAGCGGGTCTGATACGCAGTATTTT. It is translated as CASSDQTSGSDTQYF.

This clonotype has only one observation. V and J are TRBV11-2 and TRBJ2-1; possible D gene TRBD1, 7 bases. The CDR3 sequence is 15 residues long. V was pared by 5 bases and J by 14 bases, with 25 bases between. Germline CDR1 SGHAT, CDR2 FQNNGV. Here the CDR3 DNA reads TGTGCCAGCAGCCCGGAGGGGGCGGCTTCCGAGGGGAAGTTCTTC. Its protein is CASSPEGAASEGKFF.

In its sample, this clonotype was seen many times. The rearrangement uses TRBV12-3 or TRBV12-4 and TRBJ2-5, with 7 bases fitting TRBD1. V lost 5 bases, J lost 5 bases, and 14 bases stayed unmatched. The CDR3 length is 16 residues. In DNA form, the CDR3 reads TGTGCCAGCAGTCCCGGACAGGTTGGACGGGGTGAGACCCAGTACTTC. Translating gives CASSPGQVGRGETQYF.

In its sample, this clonotype was seen many times. The rearrangement uses TRBV20-1 and TRBJ2-3; 11 nucleotides align to TRBD2. The CDR3 spans 21 residues. Germline CDR1 reads DFQATT; CDR2 reads SNEGSKA (reference sequence). V trimming: 2 bases; J trimming: 1 base; junction bases outside the gene matches: 20. As DNA, the CDR3 is TGCAGTGCTAGAATACCGTGGCTAGCGGGGGGAATGATCATAGGCACAGATACGCAGTATTTT. It yields the protein CSARIPWLAGGMIIGTDTQYF.

Here the CDR3 DNA reads TGTGCCAGCAGCCTGAACCGACAGGGTCTCAGAGGGGCCAACGTCCTGACTTTC. Amino acids: CASSLNRQGLRGANVLTF. This sequence joins TRBV11-2 and TRBJ2-6; 7 bases match TRBD1. With 5 bases clipped from V and 4 bases from J, the junction kept 14 bases outside the gene matches. CDR3 length: 18 residues. CDR1 and CDR2 from the germline V gene are SGHAT and FQNNGV.

This clonotype was observed a few times. V and J are TRBV3-1 and TRBJ2-1, with D possibly matching TRBD1 (6 bases). V was clipped by 0 bases and J by 5 bases, with 17 bases between them. This CDR3 spans 17 amino acids. Germline loops: CDR1 LGHDT, CDR2 YNNKEL (reference sequence). CDR3 sequence: CASSQDVWGHPNNEQFF. The CDR3 DNA sequence: TGTGCCAGCAGCCAAGATGTATGGGGACACCCCAACAATGAGCAGTTCTTC.

This rearrangement joins TRBV10-3 to TRBJ2-1, with D maybe TRBD2 (9 bases). There are 18 residues in the CDR3. CDR1 is ENHRY and CDR2 is SYGVKD in the germline V gene. V lost 3 bases and J lost 0, with 18 bases in between. The CDR3 DNA reads TGTGCCATCAGTGAACCAGGGGGCGGGGGGGCCTCCTACAATGAGCAGTTCTTC. As protein: CAISEPGGGGASYNEQFF.

V is TRBV24-1 and J is TRBJ2-2, with 11 bases identical to TRBD1. Trimming removed 4 bases from V and 1 base from J; junction bases left unmatched: 7. CDR1 is KGHDR and CDR2 is SFDVKD in the germline V gene. The length of the CDR3 is 18 residues. The CDR3 DNA is TGTGCCACCAGTGAGACCGGGACAGGGGGACGGAACACCGGGGAGCTGTTTTTT. It encodes CATSETGTGGRNTGELFF.

This clonotype came up a few times. The chain carries TRBV20-1 and TRBJ2-3; no definite D call. The germline CDR1 and CDR2 sequences are DFQATT and SNEGSKA (reference sequence). This CDR3 has 11 amino acids. The CDR3 reads CSAWAVDTQYF. The CDR3 DNA sequence: TGCAGCGCTTGGGCGGTAGATACGCAGTATTTT.

This clonotype was picked up many times. This chain links TRBV12-3 or TRBV12-4 with TRBJ2-7; 7 bases line up with TRBD2. CDR3 length: 14 residues. V was pared by 3 bases and J by 5 bases, with 7 bases of the junction left unmatched. The CDR3 DNA reads TGTGCCAGCAGTTTTCGCGGGAGTTACAACGAGCAGTACTTC. Translation: CASSFRGSYNEQYF.

The chain employs TRBV5-6 and TRBJ2-7; D might be TRBD2 (6 bases). V shed 7 bases and J shed 4 bases, with 18 bases lying between them. The CDR3 sequence is 14 residues long. Germline CDR1 and CDR2: SGHDT and YYEEEE. The CDR3: CASESLANSYEQYF. CDR3 nucleotides: TGTGCCAGCGAGTCGCTAGCGAACTCATACGAGCAGTACTTC.

In its sample, this clonotype was seen once. This chain uses TRBV6-1 with TRBJ2-2; D is perhaps TRBD2 (6 bases). V was shortened by 7 bases and J by 3 bases, with 12 bases between the two germline ends. From germline, CDR1 is MNHNS and CDR2 SASEGT. The CDR3 is 14 amino acids. CDR3 sequence reads: CASTLGGYTGELFF. CDR3 nucleotide sequence: TGTGCCAGCACCCTCGGGGGATACACCGGGGAGCTGTTTTTT.

This clonotype was seen a few times. V gene TRBV10-3 combines with J gene TRBJ2-7; the D is unclear. The CDR3 loop spans 14 amino acids. With 3 bases removed from V and 2 bases from J, the gap between germline ends came to 11 bases. From germline, CDR1 is ENHRY and CDR2 SYGVKD. The DNA of the CDR3 is TGTGCCATCAGTGAAGGTAGGGAAACCTACGAGCAGTACTTC. As protein: CAISEGRETYEQYF.